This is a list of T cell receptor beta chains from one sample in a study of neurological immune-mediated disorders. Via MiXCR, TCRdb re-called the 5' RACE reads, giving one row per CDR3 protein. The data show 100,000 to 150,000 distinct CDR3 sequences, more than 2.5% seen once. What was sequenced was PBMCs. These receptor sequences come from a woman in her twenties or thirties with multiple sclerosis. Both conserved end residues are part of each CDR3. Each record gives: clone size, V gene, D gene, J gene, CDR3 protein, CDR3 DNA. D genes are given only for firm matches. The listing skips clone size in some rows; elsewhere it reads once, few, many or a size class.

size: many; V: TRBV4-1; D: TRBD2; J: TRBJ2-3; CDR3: CASSQVRLAVDTQYF; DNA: TGCGCCAGCAGCCAAGTAAGGCTAGCGGTAGATACGCAGTATTTT
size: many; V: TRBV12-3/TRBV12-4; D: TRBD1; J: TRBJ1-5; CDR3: CASSPGQGENQPQHF; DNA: TGTGCCAGCAGCCCGGGACAGGGGGAAAATCAGCCCCAGCATTTT
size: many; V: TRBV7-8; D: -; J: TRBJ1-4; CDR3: CASSLSATGSNEKLFF; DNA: TGTGCCAGCAGCTTATCCGCTACAGGGTCTAATGAAAAACTGTTTTTT
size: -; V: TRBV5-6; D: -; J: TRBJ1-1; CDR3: CASSGGLDAMNTEAFF; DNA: TGTGCCAGCAGCGGGGGTTTGGACGCCATGAACACTGAAGCTTTCTTT
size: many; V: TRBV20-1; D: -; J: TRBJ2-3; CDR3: CSAREGTTDTQYF; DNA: TGCAGTGCTAGAGAGGGGACCACAGATACGCAGTATTTT
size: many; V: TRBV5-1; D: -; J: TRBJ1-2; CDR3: CASSLGPDQGIYGYTF; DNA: TGCGCCAGCAGCTTGGGCCCTGATCAGGGAATCTATGGCTACACCTTC
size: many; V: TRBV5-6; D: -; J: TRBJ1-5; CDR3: CASSLTANQPQHF; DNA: TGTGCCAGCAGCTTAACAGCTAATCAGCCCCAGCATTTT
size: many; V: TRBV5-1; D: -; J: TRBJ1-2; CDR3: CASSLGPSDYANYGYTF; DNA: TGCGCCAGCAGCTTGGGGCCATCCGACTACGCTAACTATGGCTACACCTTC
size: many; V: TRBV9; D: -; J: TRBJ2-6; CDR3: CASSYRVGGANVLTF; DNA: TGTGCCAGCAGCTACAGGGTTGGTGGGGCCAACGTCCTGACTTTC
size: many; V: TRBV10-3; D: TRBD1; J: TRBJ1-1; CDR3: CAIGTGQNTEAFF; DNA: TGTGCCATAGGGACAGGGCAGAACACTGAAGCTTTCTTT